Reported below is one T cell receptor (beta chain). This specimen belongs to a study of molecular identifiers for immune sequencing clone quantification. This CDR3 has 13 residues. V lost 2 bases, J lost 6 bases, and 8 bases lay in between. CDR1 and CDR2 (germline): LNHDA, SQIVND (reference sequence). Both previously described methods and listed TCR primers were employed to make bulk TCR libraries. TCRdb independently ran MiXCR on the PCR reads; one entry per CDR3 protein. Counted here are about 65,000 distinct CDR3 sequences, roughly 17% occurring once; the ten biggest clones make up 1.3% to 1.5%. V usage is TRBV19 and J usage is TRBJ2-1; D is undetermined. Sequencing was carried out using naive CD8+ T cells from blood, with Jurkat cell RNA spiked in. Subset in this sample: FACS-sorted CD8+CD4-CCR7+CD45RA+ naive T cells. This TCR was recovered from a human donor in good health. Some libraries in this study had Jurkat cell RNA spiked in. CDR3 sequence (DNA): TGTGCCAGTAGTATACCCAGACGCAATGAGCAGTTCTTC. Its translation is CASSIPRRNEQFF.